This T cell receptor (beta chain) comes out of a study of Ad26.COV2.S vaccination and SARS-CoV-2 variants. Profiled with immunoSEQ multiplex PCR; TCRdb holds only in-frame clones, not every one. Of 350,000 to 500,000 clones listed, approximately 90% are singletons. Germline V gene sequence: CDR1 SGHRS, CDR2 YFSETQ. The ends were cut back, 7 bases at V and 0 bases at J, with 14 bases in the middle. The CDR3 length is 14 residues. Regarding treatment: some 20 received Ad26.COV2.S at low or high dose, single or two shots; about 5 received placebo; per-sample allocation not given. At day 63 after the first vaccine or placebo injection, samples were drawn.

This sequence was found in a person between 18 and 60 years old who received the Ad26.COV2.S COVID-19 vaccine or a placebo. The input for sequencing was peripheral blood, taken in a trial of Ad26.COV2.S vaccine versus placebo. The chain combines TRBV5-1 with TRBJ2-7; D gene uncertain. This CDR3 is CASRPAPGSYEQYF. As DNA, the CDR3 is TGCGCCAGCCGGCCGGCCCCGGGCTCCTACGAGCAGTACTTC.